The following is a T cell receptor (beta chain) sequence with its context. The target antigen is unknown. The CDR3 loop spans 18 amino acids. The germline gives CDR1 SGHTS, CDR2 YDEGEE. The V segment lost 4 bases and the J segment 0 bases; nucleotides outside the gene matches: 14. The sample is drawn from a study of OX40 agonist ivuxolimab in advanced cancers. Across the whole study: Cohort: around 79% men, mean age 60, aged roughly 23 to 79. Partial responses were achieved by three patients: one hepatocellular carcinoma, two cutaneous melanoma. General observations from the study: A proportion of nonresponders additionally exhibited low normalized T-cell clonal expansion. Among T cells, CD8+ cells averaged more expanded clones than CD4+ cells.

Libraries were prepared by immunoSEQ multiplex PCR; TCRdb keeps only in-frame clonotypes and omits some of them. Among fewer than 200,000 clones listed, 94% were seen once. The sample was CD4+ or CD8+ T cells sorted from blood, taken in a trial of the OX40 agonist ivuxolimab. This receptor was identified in an adult with an advanced solid tumor such as melanoma, head and neck, liver or kidney cancer. The chain recombines TRBV5-8 with TRBJ1-1; TRBD1 agrees at 8 bases. The CDR3, as DNA: TGTGCCAGCAGCCGCACTGGACAGGGCCTCGGAATGAACACTGAAGCTTTCTTT. Translated, it gives CASSRTGQGLGMNTEAFF.